This T cell receptor (beta chain) was observed in a study of tumor-infiltrating lymphocytes in primary liver carcinoma. Study details: Both sexes were represented among patients, who were 30 to 69 years old. Study results and limitations: Present in all five tumor regions were only about 8-25% of the top clones. Tumor-blood pairs (like tumor-adjacent pairs) overlapped less than tumor region pairs did.

Total RNA (approximately 500 ng) served as template for TCR beta cDNA synthesis primed by a constant-region primer. Three-round nested multiplex PCR performed with slightly modified ARM-PCR produced the TCR beta libraries. Via MiXCR, TCRdb re-called the multiplex PCR reads, giving one row per CDR3 protein. The sample has roughly 70,000 distinct CDR3 sequences, roughly two thirds seen once. This clonotype was detected ten times or more. Its antigen is undetermined. The conserved final phenylalanine or tryptophan is absent from the CDR3, which likely points to a read error. It was from roughly 20-30 mg of unsorted bulk tissue that RNA and DNA were co-extracted. Sequencing used liver tumor tissue from sampling region 4. Subset denoted: tumor region T4, right-lateral pole. The sequence came from a man aged 35 to 55 with primary liver carcinoma and hepatitis B virus infection.

The chain's CDR3 is CASRVAGGSTDMQYS. The CDR3 DNA reads as TGTGCCAGCAGGGTAGCGGGAGGGAGCACAGATATGCAGTATTCT. The chain is built from TRBV12-3 or TRBV12-4 and TRBJ2-3, with 11 bases that match TRBD2. There are 15 residues in the CDR3.